This is a list of T cell receptor beta chains from one sample in a study of OX40 agonist ivuxolimab in advanced cancers. TCRdb keeps only in-frame clones here, not all; method: immunoSEQ multiplex PCR. The sample holds 60,000 to 65,000 clones, 83% seen once. The sample in question was CD4+ or CD8+ T cells sorted from blood, obtained in a trial of the OX40 agonist ivuxolimab. The receptor set was obtained from an adult with an advanced solid tumor such as melanoma, head and neck, liver or kidney cancer. Each CDR3 is given with its conserved first and last residue. The D gene is left open where the match is weak. Size is omitted from some rows. Given values are once, few, many or a class for expanded clones.

len: 17
d_gene: TRBD1
v_gene: TRBV15
abundance: -
j_gene: TRBJ1-5
CDR3aa: CATSRGGGQGWAQPQHF
CDR3nt: TGTGCCACCAGCAGAGGGGGAGGACAGGGGTGGGCTCAGCCCCAGCATTTT

len: 13
d_gene: -
v_gene: TRBV7-3
abundance: -
j_gene: TRBJ1-5
CDR3aa: CASSLRGGQPQHF
CDR3nt: TGTGCCAGCAGCTTACGGGGCGGTCAGCCCCAGCATTTT

len: 11
d_gene: -
v_gene: TRBV30
abundance: -
j_gene: TRBJ1-1
CDR3aa: CAWSVGGVAFF
CDR3nt: TGTGCCTGGAGTGTAGGAGGTGTAGCTTTCTTT

len: 13
d_gene: -
v_gene: TRBV28
abundance: -
j_gene: TRBJ1-5
CDR3aa: CASSQVISQPQHF
CDR3nt: TGTGCCAGCAGTCAAGTGATCAGTCAGCCCCAGCATTTT

len: 15
d_gene: -
v_gene: TRBV2
abundance: -
j_gene: TRBJ2-7
CDR3aa: CASSEEGGPSYEQYF
CDR3nt: TGTGCCAGCAGTGAGGAGGGGGGGCCCTCCTACGAGCAGTACTTC

len: 13
d_gene: -
v_gene: TRBV6-1
abundance: -
j_gene: TRBJ1-1
CDR3aa: CASTGNRNTEAFF
CDR3nt: TGTGCCAGCACAGGGAATCGGAACACTGAAGCTTTCTTT

len: 17
d_gene: TRBD2
v_gene: TRBV5-1
abundance: -
j_gene: TRBJ2-5
CDR3aa: CASSLGAGGHYQETQYF
CDR3nt: TGCGCCAGCAGCTTGGGGGCGGGGGGCCACTACCAAGAGACCCAGTACTTC

len: 11
d_gene: -
v_gene: TRBV29-1
abundance: -
j_gene: TRBJ2-7
CDR3aa: CSVKARYEQYF
CDR3nt: TGCAGCGTTAAGGCCCGCTACGAGCAGTACTTC

len: 16
d_gene: -
v_gene: TRBV7-8
abundance: once
j_gene: TRBJ2-7
CDR3aa: CASSLAPRIASHEQYF
CDR3nt: TGTGCCAGCAGCTTAGCACCACGAATAGCCAGTCACGAGCAGTACTTC

len: 15
d_gene: TRBD1
v_gene: TRBV11-2
abundance: -
j_gene: TRBJ2-1
CDR3aa: CASTPSRDRTQEQFF
CDR3nt: TGTGCCAGCACCCCCAGCCGGGACAGGACTCAAGAGCAGTTCTTC

len: 16
d_gene: -
v_gene: TRBV6-1
abundance: -
j_gene: TRBJ1-2
CDR3aa: CASSVSITNTNYGYTF
CDR3nt: TGTGCCAGCAGTGTCAGCATAACGAACACTAACTATGGCTACACCTTC

len: 15
d_gene: TRBD1
v_gene: TRBV19
abundance: -
j_gene: TRBJ1-2
CDR3aa: CASNVPGTANYGYTF
CDR3nt: TGTGCCAGTAACGTCCCCGGGACAGCCAACTATGGCTACACCTTC